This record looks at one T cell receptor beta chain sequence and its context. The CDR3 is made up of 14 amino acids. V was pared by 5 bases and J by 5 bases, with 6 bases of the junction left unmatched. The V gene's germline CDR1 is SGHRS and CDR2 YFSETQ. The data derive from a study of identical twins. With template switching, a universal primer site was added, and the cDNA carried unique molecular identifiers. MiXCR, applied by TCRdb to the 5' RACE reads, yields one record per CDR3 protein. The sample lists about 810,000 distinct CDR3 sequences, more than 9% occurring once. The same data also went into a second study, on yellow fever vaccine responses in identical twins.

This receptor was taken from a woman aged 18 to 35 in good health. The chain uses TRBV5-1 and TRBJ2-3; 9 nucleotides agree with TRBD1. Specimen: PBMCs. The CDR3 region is CASSDRGGIDTQYF. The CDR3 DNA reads TGCGCCAGCAGTGACAGGGGGGGTATAGATACGCAGTATTTT.